Listed below are T cell receptor beta chains from one sample, sequenced in a study of blood T cell repertoires in COVID-19. The protocol was immunoSEQ multiplex PCR, while the TCRdb copy is restricted to in-frame clones and leaves out a portion. This sample has some 190,000 clones, with about three quarters found just once. Material: peripheral blood. These TCRs come from a woman aged 50 to 60 with active or convalescent COVID-19. The CDR3 runs from the conserved cysteine through the conserved F or W.

V: TRBV5-1; J: TRBJ2-1; CDR3: CASSLYASGSFYNEQFF
V: TRBV19; J: TRBJ2-5; CDR3: CASSTGEGRETQYF
V: TRBV4-2; J: TRBJ2-7; CDR3: CASSQELEYPMNEQYF
V: TRBV7-9; J: TRBJ2-5; CDR3: CASSFYGFDRVLRETQYF
V: TRBV7-2; J: TRBJ2-5; CDR3: CASSLVGGQETQYF
V: TRBV25-1; J: TRBJ1-6; CDR3: CASRGDRSNSPLHF
V: TRBV6-2/TRBV6-3; J: TRBJ1-2; CDR3: CASSYSPGQVNGYTF
V: TRBV7-2; J: TRBJ1-6; CDR3: CASSWGTGKDSPLHF
V: TRBV7-9; J: TRBJ1-1; CDR3: CASSLALADSEAFF
V: TRBV6-4; J: TRBJ2-1; CDR3: CASARTGGFDEQFF
V: TRBV14; J: TRBJ2-1; CDR3: CASSQRRGAINEQFF
V: TRBV5-1; J: TRBJ1-5; CDR3: CASSLGSDNQPQHF
V: TRBV9; J: TRBJ2-2; CDR3: CASSVGWHGSNTGELFF
V: TRBV7-9; J: TRBJ1-1; CDR3: CASSLYINTEAFF
V: TRBV19; J: TRBJ2-7; CDR3: CASRGNPYEQYF
V: TRBV7-3; J: TRBJ1-1; CDR3: CASTRTGGETEAFF
V: TRBV7-2; J: TRBJ2-5; CDR3: CASSRRTSGQETQYF
V: TRBV18; J: TRBJ2-1; CDR3: CASSDSALPNEQFF
V: TRBV18; J: TRBJ1-1; CDR3: CASSPLETGRAFF
V: TRBV7-9; J: TRBJ2-7; CDR3: CASSNYGEQYF
V: TRBV7-9; J: TRBJ1-3; CDR3: CASSTGGFSGNTIYF
V: TRBV5-1; J: TRBJ2-1; CDR3: CASSPGQGANEQFF
V: TRBV5-5; J: TRBJ2-5; CDR3: CASSLVWQGQETQYF
V: TRBV7-3; J: TRBJ2-2; CDR3: CASSLRTGANTGELFF
V: TRBV5-6; J: TRBJ1-2; CDR3: CASSLFDRSLYGYTF
V: TRBV28; J: TRBJ2-7; CDR3: CASSSRQGSYEQYF
V: TRBV7-2; J: TRBJ1-5; CDR3: CASKLGGPARTNQPQHF
V: TRBV4-2; J: TRBJ1-3; CDR3: CASSQDPGTGGSYSDSGNTIYF
V: TRBV2; J: TRBJ2-2; CDR3: CASSLTGNTGELFF
V: TRBV4-3; J: TRBJ2-3; CDR3: CASSQEEGVTDTQYF
V: TRBV3-1/TRBV3-2; J: TRBJ2-1; CDR3: CASSQLAGLAYNEQFF
V: TRBV30; J: TRBJ2-1; CDR3: CAWTEGLAMDEQFF
V: TRBV5-8; J: TRBJ1-2; CDR3: CASSLLGFYGYTF
V: TRBV30; J: TRBJ1-1; CDR3: CAWEQGSFNTEAFF
V: TRBV5-4; J: TRBJ2-7; CDR3: CASSLGGSGSRQYF
V: TRBV19; J: TRBJ1-3; CDR3: CASASHRVTGNTIYF
V: TRBV5-8; J: TRBJ1-2; CDR3: CASSLFGGQGSANYGYTF
V: TRBV7-9; J: TRBJ2-7; CDR3: CASSLTSGGYEQYF
V: TRBV30; J: TRBJ2-5; CDR3: CAWSVRGLAGGGETQYF
V: TRBV7-2; J: TRBJ2-7; CDR3: CASSFTRGMGEQYF
V: TRBV2; J: TRBJ1-4; CDR3: CASSYRGSGEKLFF
V: TRBV5-4; J: TRBJ1-1; CDR3: CASSFDRNTEAFF
V: TRBV4-2; J: TRBJ1-2; CDR3: CASSQLAPGGRANYGYTF
V: TRBV5-1; J: TRBJ1-3; CDR3: CASSLGSTPPGNTIYF
V: TRBV7-9; J: TRBJ1-4; CDR3: CASSSPRGSTNEKLFF
V: TRBV7-7; J: TRBJ1-5; CDR3: CASSLAEGQPQHF
V: TRBV3-1/TRBV3-2; J: TRBJ2-1; CDR3: CASSPTAGGYNEQFF
V: TRBV11-3; J: TRBJ2-7; CDR3: CASSRGVGEQYF
V: TRBV11-2; J: TRBJ2-5; CDR3: CASSLVLAGGIKETQYF
V: TRBV7-2; J: TRBJ2-2; CDR3: CASSLRGGSNTGELFF
V: TRBV10-1; J: TRBJ2-7; CDR3: CASRVSGPNAYEQYF
V: TRBV7-2; J: TRBJ1-1; CDR3: CASSYGQGARYAEAFF
V: TRBV3-1/TRBV3-2; J: TRBJ2-3; CDR3: CASSHTGTSGVNYPTDTQYF
V: TRBV6-5; J: TRBJ2-7; CDR3: CASSPTSGSSHEQYF
V: TRBV7-8; J: TRBJ1-5; CDR3: CASSFRGNQPQHF
V: TRBV5-1; J: TRBJ2-7; CDR3: CASSLAAGERGEQYF
V: TRBV7-8; J: TRBJ2-5; CDR3: CASSPLAGGLQYF
V: TRBV7-3; J: TRBJ2-3; CDR3: CASSPAGATDTQYF
V: TRBV18; J: TRBJ1-5; CDR3: CASSRAGGNQPQHF
V: TRBV19; J: TRBJ1-5; CDR3: CASSIGRSNQPQHF